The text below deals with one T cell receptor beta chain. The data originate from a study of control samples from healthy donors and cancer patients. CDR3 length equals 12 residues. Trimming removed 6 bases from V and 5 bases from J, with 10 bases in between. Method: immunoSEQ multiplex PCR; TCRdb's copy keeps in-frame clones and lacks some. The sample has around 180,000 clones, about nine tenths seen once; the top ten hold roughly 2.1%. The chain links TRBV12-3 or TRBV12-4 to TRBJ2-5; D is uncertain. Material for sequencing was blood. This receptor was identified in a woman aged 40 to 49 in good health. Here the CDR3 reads CASSRLTETQYF. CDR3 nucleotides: TGTGCCAGCAGCCGTTTAACTGAGACCCAGTACTTC.